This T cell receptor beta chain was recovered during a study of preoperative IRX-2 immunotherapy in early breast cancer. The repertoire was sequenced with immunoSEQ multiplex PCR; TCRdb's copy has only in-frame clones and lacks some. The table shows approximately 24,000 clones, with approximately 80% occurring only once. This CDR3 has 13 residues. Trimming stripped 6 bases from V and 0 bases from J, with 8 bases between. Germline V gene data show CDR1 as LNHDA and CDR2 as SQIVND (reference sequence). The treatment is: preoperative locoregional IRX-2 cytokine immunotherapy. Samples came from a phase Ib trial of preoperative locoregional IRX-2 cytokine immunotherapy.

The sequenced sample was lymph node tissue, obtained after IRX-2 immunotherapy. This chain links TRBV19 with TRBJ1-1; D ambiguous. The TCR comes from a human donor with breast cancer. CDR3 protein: CASSLDLNTEAFF. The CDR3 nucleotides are TGTGCCAGTAGCCTGGATTTGAACACTGAAGCTTTCTTT.